This T cell receptor (beta chain) was profiled in a study of shared clonotypes between healthy human individuals. Across the whole study: Used for every donor were three CD4 naive, three CD4 memory, two CD8 naive and one CD8 memory plate. Study results and caveats: Shared clonotypes: 4.5% to 6.5% naive CD4, under 4% naive CD8, about 2.4% memory CD4, about 0.41% memory CD8.

Original analysis: As immunoSEQ supplied junction-only sequences (without quality scores), filtering differed. Clones were read by immunoSEQ multiplex PCR, and TCRdb kept only the in-frame ones, dropping some. That table furnishes V, J and clone size, whereas the DNA furnished D and trimming. Of about a million clones in the sample, about 77% are singletons; the top ten hold over 1.3%. The V and J ends lost 2 bases and 2 bases respectively, with 8 bases between them. The length of the CDR3 is 14 residues. Germline-derived CDR1 and CDR2 are SGHVS and FNYEAQ. Details on this clone: The antigen is undetermined.

The sequence was collected from a man younger than 30 in good health. The chain joins TRBV7-6 to TRBJ2-3; D is unclear. The specimen was memory CD4+ T cells sorted from blood. Described subset: CD45RA-negative fraction. The CDR3 DNA sequence: TGTGCCAGCAGCTTAACAAGCACCACAGATACGCAGTATTTT. This sequence encodes CASSLTSTTDTQYF.